This TCR beta chain appears in the sequencing data of a study of blood T cell repertoires in COVID-19. About the study: The United States, Italy and Spain supplied acute and convalescent COVID-19 samples. The analysed material was cDNA or gDNA that came from T cells, B-cell-depleted T cells, or PBMCs.

In the source study's methods: Using reference gene primer amplification, nucleated cell counts were estimated. Some clones are missing from TCRdb's copy, which holds only in-frame ones; the method was immunoSEQ multiplex PCR. V and J calls plus clone size are reproduced from that table; the DNA served to infer D and trimming. The sample includes around 190,000 clones, around 85% of them seen just once. Trimming took off 4 bases at V and 10 bases at J, with 8 bases between the two ends. The CDR3 length is 11 residues. Germline CDR1 reads SGHVS; CDR2 reads FNYEAQ. Sequencing used peripheral blood. This sequence originates from a woman aged 60-75 years with acute or convalescent COVID-19. This chain joins TRBV7-6 and TRBJ2-1; D is unclear. The chain's CDR3 is CASSSFREQFF. In DNA form, the CDR3 reads TGTGCCAGCAGCTCCTTTCGGGAGCAGTTCTTC.